The clone carrying this T cell receptor beta chain was detected ten times or more. The target antigen is unknown. A read error may be the cause here, since a much bigger clone is one base away. Template switching with 5'RACE generated the TCR cDNA and added a universal primer site and UMIs. TCRdb re-derived calls from the 5' RACE reads in MiXCR, one entry per CDR3 protein. The sample holds about 260,000 distinct CDR3 sequences, roughly 5.2% seen once. V was cut by 2 bases and J by 4 bases, with 10 bases left in between. The CDR3 length is 14 residues. Germline values: CDR1 MNHNY, CDR2 SVGAGI (reference sequence). These data come from a study of T cells after yellow fever vaccination. Regarding the study as a whole: CD4 and CD8 compartments shared a small share of clonotypes, likely from convergent recombination. It was the secondary response that reached its peak faster, day 5 versus 15, but it was weaker.

The sample in question was CD4+ T cells sorted from PBMCs, obtained on the day of the yellow fever booster vaccination. This receptor was obtained from a man aged 18 to 35 who received the YFV17D yellow fever vaccine. The rearrangement joins TRBV6-6 to TRBJ2-3; TRBD2 is a possible D gene (7 bases). The CDR3 sequence: CASSYGGAADTQYF. The DNA of the CDR3 is TGTGCCAGCAGTTACGGGGGGGCCGCAGATACGCAGTATTTT.